One and the same sample provided the 2 T cell receptor beta chains below, sequenced in a study of cytomegalovirus exposure and HLA in healthy donors. The study ran its PCR with 60 Vbeta and 13 Jbeta primers. The protocol was immunoSEQ multiplex PCR, while the TCRdb copy is restricted to in-frame clones and leaves out a portion. This table has about 150,000 clones, over 70% appearing once. Sequenced material: PBMCs. These receptors all stem from a man aged 50 to 59 in good health and CMV-seropositive.

The CDR3 region has the DNA TGTGCCAGCAGTGAAGGCGATAGCGGGGGGGCCGGTTATACGCAGTATTTT. Protein: CASSEGDSGGAGYTQYF. The rearrangement joins TRBV6-1 to TRBJ2-3; 11 bases are shared with TRBD2. The trim removed 1 base at V and 7 bases at J, leaving 10 bases unmatched. The CDR3 runs 17 residues. The germline V gene encodes CDR1 MNHNS and CDR2 SASEGT.

This clone was recorded only once. The chain is built from TRBV6-5 and TRBJ1-5, with D perhaps TRBD1 (6 bases). The CDR3 totals 13 residues. V lost 7 bases to trimming and J lost 5 bases, with 12 bases between them. Germline loops: CDR1 MNHEY, CDR2 SVGAGI. The CDR3 loop reads CASISDSYQPQHF. For the CDR3, the DNA is TGTGCCAGCATCTCGGACAGTTATCAGCCCCAGCATTTT.